Presented here are 18 T cell receptor beta chains from one specimen sequenced in a study of beta chain features in type 1 diabetes. Expressed TCRB transcripts were sequenced after all isolated RNA was converted to cDNA. The table came from immunoSEQ multiplex PCR; TCRdb's copy has only in-frame clones and leaves some out. Here the sample spans approximately 380,000 clones, roughly 16% being singletons. The specimen sequenced was naive CD4+ T cells from blood. Receptors originate from a young woman in good health.

In this sample, this clone turned up a few times. This sequence joins TRBV7-2 and TRBJ2-7; TRBD2 is a possible D gene (7 bases). The germline V gene encodes CDR1 SGHTA and CDR2 FQGNSA. This CDR3 has 14 residues. V lost 5 bases to trimming and J lost 2 bases, with 13 bases between them. This CDR3 is CASSTRGGPYEQYF. The CDR3 DNA sequence: TGTGCCAGCAGCACCCGCGGGGGCCCCTACGAGCAGTACTTC.

This clone was seen only a few times. This chain connects TRBV29-1 to TRBJ2-3; TRBD2 might be the D (6 bases). The CDR3 totals 14 residues. From germline, CDR1 is SQVTM and CDR2 ANQGSEA. V shed 4 bases and J shed 5 bases, with 16 bases lying between them. CDR3 nucleotides: TGCAGCGTTGCACGTCTTCGGGAGAAAGATACGCAGTATTTT. This encodes CSVARLREKDTQYF.

This chain uses TRBV7-9 with TRBJ2-1; 14 nucleotides align to TRBD2. The V segment lost 0 bases and the J segment 15 bases; nucleotides outside the gene matches: 10. Germline V gives CDR1 SEHNR, CDR2 FQNEAQ (reference sequence). This CDR3 region has 16 residues. Here the CDR3 reads CASSLAKPGLAGVPFF. In DNA form, the CDR3 reads TGTGCCAGCAGCTTAGCAAAACCGGGACTAGCGGGAGTCCCGTTCTTC.

This clone occurred a few times. The gene calls are TRBV7-2 and TRBJ2-5; D is uncertain. Germline assignment: CDR1 SGHTA and CDR2 FQGNSA. The CDR3 is 14 residues long. V lost 5 bases, J lost 0 bases, and 10 bases lay in between. The CDR3 DNA reads as TGTGCCAGCAGCCTCACTAATTACCAAGAGACCCAGTACTTC. It specifies CASSLTNYQETQYF. Complete variable domain (other parts from reference TRBV7-2 and TRBJ2-5): GAGVSQSPSNKVTEKGKDVELRCDPISGHTALYWYRQSLGQGLEFLIYFQGNSAPDKSGLPSDRFSAERTGGSVSTLTIQRTQQEDSAVYLCASSLTNYQETQYFGPGTRLLVL.

V usage is TRBV6-1 and J usage is TRBJ2-7; possibly TRBD1 for D (6 bases). Germline CDR1 reads MNHNS; CDR2 reads SASEGT. The CDR3 runs 15 residues. V lost 3 bases, J lost 0 bases, and 12 bases lay in between. The CDR3 coding sequence is TGTGCCAGCAGTGAGAGGGGGTTGGGCTCCTACGAGCAGTACTTC. It encodes CASSERGLGSYEQYF.

The table lists this clone with a few counts. The rearrangement links TRBV30 to TRBJ2-5, with D perhaps TRBD1 (6 bases). CDR3 length: 14 residues. Between the trimmed V and J ends, which lost 2 bases and 2 bases, there was a span of 12 bases. CDR1 and CDR2 from the germline V gene are GTSNPN and SVGIG (reference sequence). The CDR3 is CAWSRGTAQETQYF. The CDR3 coding sequence is TGTGCCTGGAGTAGGGGGACCGCACAAGAGACCCAGTACTTC. Together with reference TRBV30 and TRBJ2-5, the CDR3 gives the full variable domain: SQTIHQWPATLVQPVGSPLSLECTVEGTSNPNLYWYRQAAGRGLQLLFYSVGIGQISSEVPQNLSASRPQDRQFILSSKKLLLSDSGFYLCAWSRGTAQETQYFGPGTRLLVL.

V and J are TRBV28 and TRBJ1-2, with 8 positions matching TRBD1. CDR1 is MDHEN, CDR2 SYDVKM, per germline. V lost 3 bases and J lost 7; bases outside the gene matches: 4. CDR3 length: 13 residues. This CDR3 is CASSLTGVFGYTF. The CDR3 region has the DNA TGTGCCAGCAGTTTGACAGGGGTCTTTGGCTACACCTTC.

The rearrangement uses TRBV7-3 and TRBJ2-5; a possible D gene is TRBD2 (5 bases). Germline CDR1 is SGHTA and CDR2 is FQGTGA. Trimming pared 5 bases from V and 2 bases from J, leaving 12 bases between. The CDR3 covers 14 residues. CDR3 in DNA: TGTGCCAGCAGCCCGACGGGGAATCAAGAGACCCAGTACTTC. This sequence encodes CASSPTGNQETQYF.

This chain uses TRBV18 with TRBJ1-5; the D is unclear. This CDR3 region has 14 residues. Trimming left V 2 bases short and J 5 bases short, with 10 bases between. CDR1 is KGHSH, CDR2 LQKENI, per germline. The CDR3: CASSPTGSDQPQHF. In nucleotides, the CDR3 is TGTGCCAGCTCACCAACCGGGAGCGATCAGCCCCAGCATTTT.

The chain links TRBV29-1 to TRBJ2-3; tentatively, D is TRBD1 (5 bases). Trimming took off 1 base at V and 3 bases at J, with 8 bases between the two ends. Germline assignment: CDR1 SQVTM and CDR2 ANQGSEA. The CDR3 spans 13 residues. CDR3 amino acids: CSVEGQLTDTQYF. CDR3 DNA sequence: TGCAGCGTTGAAGGACAGTTGACAGATACGCAGTATTTT.

This clone came up a few times. The chain combines TRBV7-9 with TRBJ1-2, with D perhaps TRBD1 (5 bases). This CDR3 has 11 amino acids. V was cut by 6 bases and J by 8 bases, with 10 bases left in between. Germline V gene data show CDR1 as SEHNR and CDR2 as FQNEAQ (reference sequence). CDR3 sequence: CASSRQTGYTF. CDR3 DNA sequence: TGTGCCAGCAGTCGACAGACGGGCTACACCTTC. The full variable domain, with the rest looked up from reference TRBV7-9 and TRBJ1-2, is DTGVSQNPRHKITKRGQNVTFRCDPISEHNRLYWYRQTLGQGPEFLTYFQNEAQLEKSRLLSDRFSAERPKGSFSTLEIQRTEQGDSAMYLCASSRQTGYTFGSGTRLTVV.

The rearrangement links TRBV4-2 to TRBJ2-7, with D unresolved. Trimming stripped 0 bases from V and 12 bases from J, with 15 bases between. This CDR3 has 13 residues. The germline CDR1 and CDR2 sequences are LGHNA and YNFKEQ. CDR3: CASSQEPLPGRYF. The CDR3 nucleotides are TGTGCCAGCAGCCAAGAACCCCTACCTGGTCGGTACTTC.

The chain combines TRBV9 with TRBJ1-1, with 7 bases aligning to TRBD1. Per the germline V gene, CDR1 is SGDLS and CDR2 is YYNGEE. This CDR3 contains 13 residues. Trimming cost V 4 bases and J 1 base; bases outside gene matches: 1. The CDR3 DNA reads TGTGCCAGCAGCCGACAGGGGAACACTGAAGCTTTCTTT. As protein: CASSRQGNTEAFF.

This clone was counted a few times. CDR3 protein: CAWRHRGHDYGYTF. The CDR3 DNA follows: TGTGCCTGGAGACACAGGGGGCATGACTATGGCTACACCTTC. The chain links TRBV30 to TRBJ1-2; 9 nucleotides align to TRBD1. V lost 3 bases, J lost 3 bases, and 5 bases stayed unmatched. The germline CDR1 and CDR2 sequences are GTSNPN and SVGIG (reference sequence). The CDR3 is 14 residues long.

V usage is TRBV5-1 and J usage is TRBJ1-1; 8 bases line up with TRBD1. This CDR3 region has 16 residues. With V trimmed by 0 bases and J by 5 bases, 9 bases remained unmatched. Germline lookup yields CDR1 SGHRS and CDR2 YFSETQ. CDR3 DNA sequence: TGCGCCAGCAGCTTGGGACCGGACAGGGTGGAGACTGAAGCTTTCTTT. Protein: CASSLGPDRVETEAFF.

This clone was detected only a few times. The chain couples TRBV15 to TRBJ1-1; weak D call: TRBD1 (6 bases). The CDR3 contains 15 residues. Germline CDR1 and CDR2: LNHNV and YYDKDF (reference sequence). V shed 0 bases and J shed 5 bases, with 13 bases lying between them. The CDR3 region is CATSRDAKTGTEAFF. Here the CDR3 DNA reads TGTGCCACCAGCAGAGACGCTAAAACAGGGACTGAAGCTTTCTTT.

V and J are TRBV7-3 and TRBJ2-2; tentatively, D is TRBD1 (6 bases). From germline, CDR1 is SGHTA and CDR2 FQGTGA. This CDR3 region has 16 residues. The V gene lost 3 bases and the J gene lost 1 base, with 12 bases spanning the gap. The CDR3 sequence: CASSLARTVNTGELFF. The CDR3 DNA is TGTGCCAGCAGCTTGGCCCGGACAGTGAACACCGGGGAGCTGTTTTTT.

V usage is TRBV9 and J usage is TRBJ1-1, with TRBD1 matching 7 bases. After removal of 0 bases from V and 11 bases from J, the junction contained 7 bases not matched to a gene. The germline gives CDR1 SGDLS, CDR2 YYNGEE. The CDR3 spans 13 residues. CDR3 region: CASSVGQGSVAFF. CDR3 nucleotide sequence: TGTGCCAGCAGCGTAGGACAGGGTAGCGTCGCTTTCTTT.